The 21 T cell receptor beta chains given below trace back to one sample, sequenced in a study of T cell clones after liver transplantation. The assay was immunoSEQ multiplex PCR, and TCRdb's table has in-frame clones only and misses some. The sample shows roughly 80,000 clones, nearly 85% of them seen only once. Sequencing used CD4+ T cells from blood, obtained approximately 45 months after liver transplant. Receptors were obtained from a human patient who received a liver transplant. Some T cells may be supplied by the graft donor.

The rearrangement joins TRBV29-1 to TRBJ1-4, with no clear D. Germline lookup yields CDR1 SQVTM and CDR2 ANQGSEA. The germline V and J ends were trimmed by 4 bases and 5 bases, with 8 bases remaining between them. This CDR3 is built from 12 residues. The CDR3 sequence is CSVGTANEKLFF. The CDR3 DNA reads as TGCAGCGTTGGGACGGCGAATGAAAAACTGTTTTTT.

The chain combines TRBV5-3 with TRBJ2-5, with D tentatively TRBD2 (5 bases). TRBV5-3 is filed as an ORF, its function uncertain. Deletions cut 4 bases from V and 1 base from J, with 14 bases between. The CDR3 sequence is 15 residues long. The CDR3 DNA is TGTGCCAGAAGCCACGCAGTGAGGGCCCAAGAGACCCAGTACTTC. Its protein product is CARSHAVRAQETQYF.

This sequence joins TRBV7-2 and TRBJ2-1, with D perhaps TRBD2 (6 bases). The CDR3 is made up of 15 amino acids. Between the trimmed V and J ends, which lost 1 base and 3 bases, there was a span of 10 bases. Germline CDR1 SGHTA, CDR2 FQGNSA. CDR3 sequence (DNA): TGTGCCAGCAGCTTAGGGGCGGGGATCTACAATGAGCAGTTCTTC. Translated, it gives CASSLGAGIYNEQFF.

This chain connects TRBV11-2 to TRBJ1-5, with 7 nucleotides matching TRBD1. The trim removed 3 bases at V and 2 bases at J, leaving 4 bases unmatched. The CDR3 extends over 15 amino acids. Germline V gene sequence: CDR1 SGHAT, CDR2 FQNNGV. CDR3 sequence (DNA): TGTGCCAGCAGCTTTGACAGGGCGGGCAATCAGCCCCAGCATTTT. Translated, it gives CASSFDRAGNQPQHF.

This clone has more than one count but fewer than ten. Here the CDR3 DNA reads TGTGCCACCACCGGAGCCTACGAGCAGTACTTC. Translating gives CATTGAYEQYF. This chain links TRBV6-5 with TRBJ2-7; no reliable D call. Germline-derived CDR1 and CDR2 are MNHEY and SVGAGI. The CDR3 length is 11 residues. The germline V and J ends were trimmed by 10 bases and 2 bases, with 9 bases remaining between them.

This clone was seen a single time. The chain carries TRBV19 and TRBJ1-1; possible D gene TRBD1, 5 bases. This CDR3 spans 14 amino acids. Germline CDR1 is LNHDA and CDR2 is SQIVND (reference sequence). V shed 7 bases and J shed 5 bases, with 17 bases lying between them. In nucleotides, the CDR3 is TGTGCCAGTACCCACGGAAGGGGAGGGACTGAAGCTTTCTTT. Its translation: CASTHGRGGTEAFF.

The table lists this clone with a few counts. The chain joins TRBV19 to TRBJ2-2; D is undetermined. The CDR3 covers 14 residues. Germline V gene lookup returns CDR1 LNHDA and CDR2 SQIVND (reference sequence). V was pared by 8 bases and J by 0 bases, with 10 bases between. CDR3 sequence: CASRGRTNTGELFF. The DNA for the CDR3 is TGTGCCAGTCGCGGACGGACGAACACCGGGGAGCTGTTTTTT.

This clone was seen more than once but under ten times. Written as DNA, the CDR3 is TGTGCCAGCAGTCCCCGGACTCGCACAGATACGCAGTATTTT. It specifies CASSPRTRTDTQYF. The chain recombines TRBV28 with TRBJ2-3, with D possibly matching TRBD2 (5 bases). The CDR3 has 14 residues. Germline CDR1 is MDHEN and CDR2 is SYDVKM. Trimming removed 5 bases at V and 1 base at J, with 10 bases between.

This clone was seen a single time. The CDR3 protein is CASNIRGPTEAFF. The CDR3 DNA sequence: TGTGCCAGCAATATCAGGGGGCCCACTGAAGCTTTCTTT. The chain carries TRBV2 and TRBJ1-1; 8 nucleotides agree with TRBD1. The CDR3 runs to 13 residues. V lost 7 bases to trimming and J lost 4 bases; unmatched junction nucleotides: 5. CDR1 is SNHLY and CDR2 is FYNNEI in the germline V gene. Variable domain in full (rest from reference TRBV2 and TRBJ1-1): EPEVTQTPSHQVTQMGQEVILRCVPISNHLYFYWYRQILGQKVEFLVSFYNNEISEKSEIFDDQFSVERPDGSNFTLKIRSTKLEDSAMYFCASNIRGPTEAFFGQGTRLTVV.

This rearrangement joins TRBV5-1 to TRBJ1-3; unclear D gene. The CDR3 spans 14 residues. Trimming took off 0 bases at V and 7 bases at J, with 11 bases between the two ends. The germline V gene has CDR1 SGHRS and CDR2 YFSETQ. CDR3 coding DNA: TGCGCCAGCAGCTTGGGGGTTTTTGAGAACACCATATATTTT. Its protein is CASSLGVFENTIYF.

This sequence joins TRBV18 and TRBJ1-5, with D possibly matching TRBD1 (6 bases). This CDR3 is 16 amino acids long. In germline, CDR1 is KGHSH, CDR2 LQKENI. With 5 bases removed from V and 5 bases from J, the gap between germline ends came to 19 bases. Written as DNA, the CDR3 is TGTGCCAGCTCAACCCCAGGACAGCGCAGGGATCAGCCCCAGCATTTT. Encoded protein: CASSTPGQRRDQPQHF. Full variable domain (missing parts from reference TRBV18 and TRBJ1-5): NAGVMQNPRHLVRRRGQEARLRCSPMKGHSHVYWYRQLPEEGLKFMVYLQKENIIDESGMPKERFSAEFPKEGPSILRIQQVVRGDSAAYFCASSTPGQRRDQPQHFGDGTRLSIL.

The gene calls are TRBV7-2 and TRBJ1-1; possible D gene TRBD1, 5 bases. Germline V gene data show CDR1 as SGHTA and CDR2 as FQGNSA. This CDR3 region has 13 residues. V was clipped by 2 bases and J by 4 bases, with 8 bases between them. CDR3 in amino acids: CASSLQGPTEAFF. The CDR3 DNA reads as TGTGCCAGCAGCTTACAGGGACCCACTGAAGCTTTCTTT.

The chain joins TRBV10-3 to TRBJ1-1; D ambiguous. The length of the CDR3 is 13 residues. V was shortened by 4 bases and J by 1 base, with 7 bases between the two germline ends. Germline V gene lookup returns CDR1 ENHRY and CDR2 SYGVKD. CDR3 nucleotides: TGTGCCATCAGTGGGATACCGAACACTGAAGCTTTCTTT. It is translated as CAISGIPNTEAFF.

This chain connects TRBV9 to TRBJ2-7, with D possibly being TRBD1 (8 bases). The CDR3 is made up of 14 amino acids. The ends were cut back, 3 bases at V and 4 bases at J, with 14 bases in the middle. Germline CDR1 and CDR2: SGDLS and YYNGEE. In DNA form, the CDR3 reads TGTGCCAGCAGCGCAACAGGGGGGGAGTACGAGCAGTACTTC. Translated: CASSATGGEYEQYF.

V gene TRBV19 combines with J gene TRBJ1-1; 9 nucleotides match TRBD1. Trimming removed 3 bases from V and 1 base from J; junction bases left unmatched: 9. Per germline, CDR1 LNHDA and CDR2 SQIVND (reference sequence). The CDR3 sequence is 17 residues long. CDR3 sequence: CASSILGQGQGNTEAFF. The CDR3 coding sequence is TGTGCCAGTAGTATCCTCGGACAGGGGCAGGGGAACACTGAAGCTTTCTTT.

This clone is a singleton in its sample. The chain couples TRBV7-2 to TRBJ2-5; 12 bases line up with TRBD1. V lost 5 bases to trimming and J lost 4 bases; unmatched junction nucleotides: 8. CDR3 length: 16 residues. Germline V lookup: CDR1 SGHTA, CDR2 FQGNSA. The CDR3 sequence is CASSTQWDRGLETQYF. CDR3 in DNA: TGTGCCAGCAGCACCCAGTGGGACAGGGGGCTAGAGACCCAGTACTTC. The variable domain in full, with the rest retrieved from reference TRBV7-2 and TRBJ2-5, is GAGVSQSPSNKVTEKGKDVELRCDPISGHTALYWYRQSLGQGLEFLIYFQGNSAPDKSGLPSDRFSAERTGGSVSTLTIQRTQQEDSAVYLCASSTQWDRGLETQYFGPGTRLLVL.

The V and J genes are TRBV7-2 and TRBJ2-7; weak D call: TRBD2 (5 bases). V gave up 2 bases and J gave up 4 bases, with 6 bases separating them. The CDR3 totals 12 residues. Germline assignment: CDR1 SGHTA and CDR2 FQGNSA. CDR3 sequence: CASSLLAYEQYF. CDR3 in DNA: TGTGCCAGCAGCTTACTAGCTTACGAGCAGTACTTC.

The chain is built from TRBV5-4 and TRBJ2-3, with 8 bases fitting TRBD2. CDR1 and CDR2 from the germline V gene are SGHNT and YYREEE (reference sequence). With V trimmed by 1 base and J by 4 bases, 8 bases remained unmatched. The length of the CDR3 is 16 residues. The CDR3 nucleotides read TGTGCCAGCAGCTTGAGGAGCGGGAGTGGTGCAGATACGCAGTATTTT. This translates into CASSLRSGSGADTQYF.

CDR3: CASSLKLAGDNEQFF. The CDR3 bases are TGCGCCAGCAGCTTGAAACTAGCGGGAGACAATGAGCAGTTCTTC. This rearrangement joins TRBV5-1 to TRBJ2-1, with 11 bases matching TRBD2. Trimming removed 1 base from V and 5 bases from J; junction bases left unmatched: 2. The CDR3 runs to 15 residues. Germline V gene data show CDR1 as SGHRS and CDR2 as YFSETQ. The full variable domain, its missing parts supplied by reference TRBV5-1 and TRBJ2-1, is KAGVTQTPRYLIKTRGQQVTLSCSPISGHRSVSWYQQTPGQGLQFLFEYFSETQRNKGNFPGRFSGRQFSNSRSEMNVSTLELGDSALYLCASSLKLAGDNEQFFGPGTRLTVL.

The genes are TRBV29-1 and TRBJ1-2; TRBD1 aligns across 7 bases. Germline V lookup: CDR1 SQVTM, CDR2 ANQGSEA. V was pared by 0 bases and J by 4 bases, with 5 bases of the junction left unmatched. The CDR3 runs to 14 residues. The CDR3: CSVEEIGGTYGYTF. Written as DNA, the CDR3 is TGCAGCGTTGAAGAGATAGGGGGCACCTATGGCTACACCTTC.

The sample holds one count of this clone. The rearrangement joins TRBV7-2 to TRBJ2-2; D call uncertain. Germline V gene sequence: CDR1 SGHTA, CDR2 FQGNSA. Trimming cost V 5 bases and J 5 bases, with 15 bases left between them. This CDR3 comprises 15 residues. The CDR3 nucleotides are TGTGCCAGCAGCCGTAGCACATTGGGAACCGGGGAGCTGTTTTTT. The encoded protein is CASSRSTLGTGELFF.